This T cell receptor beta chain was sequenced in a study of OX40 agonist ivuxolimab in advanced cancers. TCRdb's table, derived via immunoSEQ multiplex PCR, lists solely in-frame clones and lacks some. Among 30,000 to 35,000 clones listed, about 74% were seen once. General study points: Both CD4+ and CD8+ T cell populations in blood had undergone clonal expansion by week 6 at 0.1 to 3.0 mg/kg.

CDR3 length: 13 amino acids. Germline values: CDR1 MNHNS, CDR2 SASEGT. The V gene lost 3 bases and the J gene lost 3 bases, with 6 bases spanning the gap. Notes on this clone: As yet, its antigen is unknown.

The source was CD4+ or CD8+ T cells sorted from blood, collected in a trial of the OX40 agonist ivuxolimab. The clonotype originates from an adult with an advanced solid tumor such as melanoma, head and neck, liver or kidney cancer. V usage is TRBV6-1 and J usage is TRBJ2-1; D unclear. The CDR3 sequence is CASSDRYYNEQFF. CDR3 coding DNA: TGTGCCAGCAGTGACAGGTACTACAATGAGCAGTTCTTC.